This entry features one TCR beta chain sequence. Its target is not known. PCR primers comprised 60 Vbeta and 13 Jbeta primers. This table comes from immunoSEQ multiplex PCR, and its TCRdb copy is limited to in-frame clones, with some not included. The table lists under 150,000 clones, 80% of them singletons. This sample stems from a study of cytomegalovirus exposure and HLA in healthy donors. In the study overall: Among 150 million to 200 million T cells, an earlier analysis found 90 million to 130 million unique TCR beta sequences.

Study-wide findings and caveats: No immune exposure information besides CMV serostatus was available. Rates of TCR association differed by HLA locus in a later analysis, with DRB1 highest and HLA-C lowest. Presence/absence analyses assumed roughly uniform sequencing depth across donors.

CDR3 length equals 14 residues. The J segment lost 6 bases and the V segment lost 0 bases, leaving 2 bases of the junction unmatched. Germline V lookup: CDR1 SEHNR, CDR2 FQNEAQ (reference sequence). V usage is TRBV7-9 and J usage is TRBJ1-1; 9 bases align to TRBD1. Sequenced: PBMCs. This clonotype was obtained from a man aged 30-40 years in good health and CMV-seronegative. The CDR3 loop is CASSLATGGSEAFF. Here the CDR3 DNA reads TGTGCCAGCAGCTTAGCCACAGGGGGCTCTGAAGCTTTCTTT.